This T cell receptor beta chain came from a study of T cell responses to AZD1222 COVID-19 vaccine. Measured with immunoSEQ multiplex PCR; TCRdb has only the in-frame clones, and not every one. The table includes roughly 120,000 clones, 88% detected once. The germline V gene encodes CDR1 SGHRS and CDR2 YFSETQ. Between the trimmed V and J ends, which lost 6 bases and 0 bases, there was a span of 16 bases. The CDR3 runs to 17 residues. Study results and limitations: Females outnumbered males among donors, who were mostly white British; clonal diversity was possibly underestimated. Spike-specific TCR repertoires showed rising breadth and depth after two AZD1222 doses. After the peak T cell response, and only then, were repertoires sampled.

Comments on this clone: Antigen unknown.

The rearrangement uses TRBV5-1 and TRBJ2-6, with D possibly TRBD1 on 6 matching bases. This TCR was sampled from an adult who received the AZD1222 COVID-19 vaccine. The sample in question was peripheral blood, obtained 28 days after the second AZD1222 dose. CDR3 loop: CASTTSTGYSGANVLTF. The CDR3 bases are TGCGCCAGCACCACATCAACAGGGTACTCTGGGGCCAACGTCCTGACTTTC.